One sample yielded the 11 T cell receptor beta chains listed below, sequenced in a study of shared clonotypes between healthy human individuals. The table came from immunoSEQ multiplex PCR; TCRdb's copy has only in-frame clones and leaves some out. Of 2 million or so clones in the sample, 95% were seen once. Sequenced sample: naive CD4+ T cells sorted from blood. Subset defined: CD45RA+ positively selected. These receptors were obtained from a young man in good health.

The V gene is TRBV7-2, the J gene TRBJ2-3; possibly TRBD2 for D (5 bases). CDR1 SGHTA and CDR2 FQGNSA come from the germline V gene. The length of the CDR3 is 14 residues. V was pared by 4 bases and J by 5 bases, with 13 bases between. The CDR3 bases are TGTGCCAGCAGCTCTACTAGGGCAGGAGATACGCAGTATTTT. This translates into CASSSTRAGDTQYF.

The CDR3 loop is CASSLERLAGGLYNEQFF. CDR3 sequence (DNA): TGTGCCAGCAGCTTAGAACGACTAGCGGGGGGTCTATACAATGAGCAGTTCTTC. This chain uses TRBV11-2 with TRBJ2-1, with TRBD2 matching 13 bases. The V segment lost 0 bases and the J segment 4 bases; nucleotides outside the gene matches: 6. CDR3 size: 18 residues. CDR1 and CDR2 (germline): SGHAT, FQNNGV.

This clone was seen a single time. J is TRBJ1-5 and V is TRBV6-1, with D unresolved. Trimming pared 3 bases from V and 0 bases from J, leaving 12 bases between. Looked up from germline, CDR1 is MNHNS and CDR2 is SASEGT. The CDR3 is 16 residues long. The CDR3 here is CASSDRPGYSNQPQHF. The CDR3 nucleotides are TGTGCCAGCAGTGACCGGCCAGGCTATAGCAATCAGCCCCAGCATTTT.

With respect to this clone: Other DNA sequences from this sample encode an identical CDR3 as well. The rearrangement uses TRBV5-1 and TRBJ2-3, with D maybe TRBD1 (6 bases). The ends were cut back, 3 bases at V and 6 bases at J, with 14 bases in the middle. The length of the CDR3 is 14 residues. Germline assignment: CDR1 SGHRS and CDR2 YFSETQ. The DNA of the CDR3 is TGCGCCAGCAGCTCGGGGACATCGGCTGATACGCAGTATTTT. Protein product: CASSSGTSADTQYF.

The J gene is TRBJ1-1, the V gene TRBV5-1; 7 bases are shared with TRBD1. V lost 4 bases and J lost 6; bases outside the gene matches: 18. Germline V gene lookup returns CDR1 SGHRS and CDR2 YFSETQ. The CDR3 is 17 amino acids. CDR3 sequence reads: CASSAGQAGTRGAEAFF. In nucleotides, the CDR3 is TGCGCCAGCAGCGCCGGACAGGCTGGGACAAGGGGCGCTGAAGCTTTCTTT.

A word on this clone: Other DNA sequences of this sample code for an identical CDR3. The chain recombines TRBV27 with TRBJ2-5, with a possible D match to TRBD1 (5 bases). Germline lookup yields CDR1 MNHEY and CDR2 SMNVEV (reference sequence). This CDR3 is built from 14 residues. V was pared by 3 bases and J by 5 bases, with 13 bases between. The CDR3 loop reads CASSLSGAGETQYF. DNA for the CDR3: TGTGCCAGCAGTTTGAGTGGGGCCGGTGAGACCCAGTACTTC.

This clone was seen a single time. The chain combines TRBV13 with TRBJ2-2; no reliable D call. The CDR3 extends over 12 amino acids. V was clipped by 4 bases and J by 5 bases, with 5 bases between them. CDR1 is PRHDT and CDR2 is FYEKMQ in the germline V gene (reference sequence). CDR3 sequence: CASSSRTGELFF. The CDR3 nucleotides are TGTGCCAGCAGCTCGAGAACCGGGGAGCTGTTTTTT.

The rearrangement joins TRBV5-5 to TRBJ1-2; D perhaps matches TRBD1 (6 bases). V was pared by 1 base and J by 7 bases, with 17 bases between. The germline CDR1 and CDR2 sequences are SGHKS and YYEKEE (reference sequence). CDR3 length: 15 amino acids. CDR3 loop: CASSLSPGEMSGYTF. CDR3 sequence (DNA): TGTGCCAGCAGCTTGAGTCCAGGGGAAATGAGTGGCTACACCTTC. The variable domain in full, with the rest retrieved from reference TRBV5-5 and TRBJ1-2, is DAGVTQSPTHLIKTRGQQVTLRCSPISGHKSVSWYQQVLGQGPQFIFQYYEKEERGRGNFPDRFSARQFPNYSSELNVNALLLGDSALYLCASSLSPGEMSGYTFGSGTRLTVV.

The gene calls are TRBV5-6 and TRBJ2-7; D remains ambiguous. The CDR3 runs 11 residues. The germline CDR1 and CDR2 sequences are SGHDT and YYEEEE. V was shortened by 9 bases and J by 5 bases, with 12 bases between the two germline ends. The CDR3 DNA sequence: TGTGCCACCTGCGTTCGGAACGAGCAGTACTTC. This codes for CATCVRNEQYF.

The chain links TRBV5-1 to TRBJ2-7, with 7 positions matching TRBD2. The CDR3 is 15 amino acids. CDR1 and CDR2 from the germline V gene are SGHRS and YFSETQ. Unmatched junction bases numbered 13, after V lost 4 bases and J lost 6 bases. CDR3 residues: CASSPGTTQSFEQYF. CDR3 DNA sequence: TGCGCCAGCAGCCCCGGGACTACCCAAAGTTTCGAGCAGTACTTC.

This clone was detected only a few times. This chain links TRBV28 with TRBJ1-2, with TRBD1 as a possible D gene (5 bases). The length of the CDR3 is 14 residues. V was pared by 10 bases and J by 5 bases, with 20 bases between. Germline-derived CDR1 and CDR2 are MDHEN and SYDVKM. The chain's CDR3 is CATRVARERYGYTF. The DNA for the CDR3 is TGTGCCACCAGGGTTGCCAGGGAGAGGTATGGCTACACCTTC.